These 28 T cell receptor beta chains share one sample of origin, sequenced in a study of blood T cells in healthy people across ages. It was with a sample-barcoded 5' primer and a J-beta primer mix that a second PCR of roughly 7 to 12 cycles was run. From the 5' RACE reads, TCRdb called clonotypes with MiXCR, one entry per CDR3 protein. This sample carries about 840,000 distinct CDR3 sequences, around 29% of them seen once, and the ten largest clones take 9.5% to 13%. These sequences were also reported in another study, on T cells of mothers and their children.

The sequencing input was blood. Receptors originate from a woman in her thirties or forties in good health.

The gene calls are TRBV7-2 and TRBJ2-7; 9 nucleotides align to TRBD1. V was clipped by 5 bases and J by 6 bases; unmatched bases: 11. Germline CDR1 SGHTA, CDR2 FQGNSA. The CDR3 sequence is 15 residues long. The CDR3 nucleotides are TGTGCCAGCAGCACGGGGCAGACAGGGGGTCGCGAGCAGTACTTC. It specifies CASSTGQTGGREQYF.

This clonotype occurred a few times. V is TRBV28 and J is TRBJ2-5; 7 bases align to TRBD1. Germline CDR1 reads MDHEN; CDR2 reads SYDVKM. Unmatched junction bases numbered 7, after V lost 4 bases and J lost 2 bases. The CDR3 extends over 15 amino acids. The CDR3 here is CASSSRDSFQETQYF. The CDR3, as DNA: TGTGCCAGCAGTTCAAGGGACAGCTTTCAAGAGACCCAGTACTTC.

This clonotype was seen many times. The CDR3 DNA follows: TGCGCCAGCAGCCCGCTTCCGGGGGTTCCGGATGAGCAGTTCTTC. It translates to CASSPLPGVPDEQFF. V and J are TRBV5-1 and TRBJ2-1, with D perhaps matching TRBD2 (6 bases). Deletions cut 4 bases from V and 8 bases from J, with 19 bases between. The CDR3 contains 15 residues. CDR1 SGHRS and CDR2 YFSETQ come from the germline V gene.

The CDR3 coding sequence is TGTGCCAGCAGTTCCCAGGTAGCGGGAGGCCACTACGAGCAGTACTTC. The encoded protein is CASSSQVAGGHYEQYF. The rearrangement links TRBV12-3 or TRBV12-4 to TRBJ2-7; 10 bases fit TRBD2. This CDR3 has 16 residues. J gave up 3 bases and V 4 bases, and 9 bases lay outside the gene matches.

The chain employs TRBV7-3 and TRBJ1-1; no definite D call. Per the germline V gene, CDR1 is SGHTA and CDR2 is FQGTGA. V lost 5 bases to trimming and J lost 3 bases, with 10 bases between them. The CDR3 sequence is 13 residues long. CDR3 protein: CASSVGGHTEAFF. In DNA form, the CDR3 reads TGTGCCAGCAGCGTGGGTGGACACACTGAAGCTTTCTTT.

This chain uses TRBV2 with TRBJ2-7, with D perhaps TRBD1 (5 bases). The CDR3 contains 14 residues. V was shortened by 4 bases and J by 5 bases, with 15 bases between the two germline ends. The germline V gene encodes CDR1 SNHLY and CDR2 FYNNEI. This CDR3 is CASSGQGLWDEQYF. For the CDR3, the DNA is TGTGCCAGCAGTGGGCAGGGCCTCTGGGACGAGCAGTACTTC.

This clonotype has more than one count but fewer than ten. V is TRBV7-3 and J is TRBJ2-6; 8 nucleotides agree with TRBD1. CDR1 is SGHTA and CDR2 is FQGTGA in the germline V gene. This CDR3 has 18 amino acids. V lost 2 bases and J lost 0; bases outside the gene matches: 6. The CDR3 nucleotides read TGTGCCAGCAGCTTAGGACAGGGCCGTTTCTCTGGGGCCAACGTCCTGACTTTC. Its translation: CASSLGQGRFSGANVLTF. Filled out from reference TRBV7-3 and TRBJ2-6, the complete variable domain reads GAGVSQTPSNKVTEKGKYVELRCDPISGHTALYWYRQSLGQGPEFLIYFQGTGAADDSGLPNDRFFAVRPEGSVSTLKIQRTERGDSAVYLCASSLGQGRFSGANVLTFGAGSRLTVL.

The rearrangement uses TRBV30 and TRBJ2-7; possibly TRBD1 for D (5 bases). V was trimmed by 2 bases and J by 2 bases, leaving 10 bases between them. Per the germline V gene, CDR1 is GTSNPN and CDR2 is SVGIG (reference sequence). The CDR3 extends over 13 amino acids. The CDR3 loop reads CAWSLGLAYEQYF. CDR3 nucleotide sequence: TGTGCCTGGAGTCTGGGGCTAGCCTACGAGCAGTACTTC.

The sample holds a few counts of this clonotype. The chain is built from TRBV5-1 and TRBJ1-4; possible D gene TRBD1, 5 bases. This CDR3 has 14 amino acids. Germline V gene sequence: CDR1 SGHRS, CDR2 YFSETQ. Trimming pared 1 base from V and 4 bases from J, leaving 8 bases between. CDR3: CASSLQGRNEKLFF. CDR3 sequence (DNA): TGCGCCAGCAGCTTGCAGGGCCGTAATGAAAAACTGTTTTTT.

This clonotype was found a few times. The chain links TRBV7-2 to TRBJ1-5; a weak D match, TRBD1 (5 bases). The CDR3 is made up of 17 amino acids. CDR1 is SGHTA, CDR2 FQGNSA, per germline. The V end was cut by 0 bases, the J end by 1 base, with 13 bases between. The CDR3 reads CASSLALGRVSNQPQHF. In DNA, the CDR3 is TGTGCCAGCAGCTTAGCGCTGGGCAGGGTGAGCAATCAGCCCCAGCATTTT.

This clonotype was recorded many times. CDR3 nucleotides: TGTGCCAGCAGTTACTCCGGGGGAGGCAATCAGCCCCAGCATTTT. This gives the protein CASSYSGGGNQPQHF. V gene TRBV6-5 combines with J gene TRBJ1-5; maybe TRBD1 (5 bases). Trimming pared 0 bases from V and 2 bases from J, leaving 8 bases between. Germline lookup yields CDR1 MNHEY and CDR2 SVGAGI. This CDR3 has 15 residues.

With regard to this clonotype: Given a much more abundant clone one base away, this may be a read error. The chain combines TRBV5-1 with TRBJ2-1; D ambiguous. This CDR3 is built from 14 residues. V was cut by 0 bases and J by 13 bases, with 17 bases left in between. Per the germline V gene, CDR1 is SGHRS and CDR2 is YFSETQ. CDR3 in amino acids: CASSLEGRQETQFF. The CDR3 bases are TGCGCCAGCAGCTTGGAGGGCCGTCAAGAGACCCAGTTCTTC.

This clonotype was seen a handful of times. The chain joins TRBV3-1 to TRBJ2-7; 12 bases are a match to TRBD2. The CDR3 is made up of 15 amino acids. Germline trimming cut 0 bases from V and 8 bases from J; bases unmatched to any gene: 5. Germline CDR1 and CDR2: LGHDT and YNNKEL (reference sequence). CDR3 coding DNA: TGTGCCAGCAGCCAAGATTCACTAGCGGGGGGTCAGCAGTACTTC. This codes for CASSQDSLAGGQQYF.

This clonotype has a handful of counts. V is TRBV13 and J is TRBJ2-6; D remains ambiguous. CDR1 is PRHDT and CDR2 is FYEKMQ in the germline V gene (reference sequence). V was clipped by 5 bases and J by 0 bases, with 11 bases between them. CDR3 length: 16 amino acids. The CDR3, as DNA: TGTGCCAGCAGCCCCGGACCTGGCTCTGGGGCCAACGTCCTGACTTTC. Its translation: CASSPGPGSGANVLTF.

This clonotype was seen a handful of times. The V and J genes are TRBV7-9 and TRBJ1-6; D unclear. CDR1 and CDR2 (germline): SEHNR, FQNEAQ (reference sequence). Trimming cost V 5 bases and J 12 bases, with 17 bases left between them. The CDR3 contains 14 residues. CDR3 amino acids: CASSPREGLGPLHF. CDR3 DNA sequence: TGTGCCAGCAGCCCCCGAGAAGGTCTAGGACCCCTCCACTTT.

About this clonotype itself: A much larger clone differs from this one at a single base, so this may be a read error. The chain couples TRBV12-3 or TRBV12-4 to TRBJ2-5; TRBD2 matches at 7 bases. V was pared by 5 bases and J by 11 bases, with 20 bases of the junction left unmatched. The length of the CDR3 is 16 residues. The CDR3 region has the DNA TGTGCCAGCAGTCTACTCACGTGGGGGGGAAATGATGAGCAGTACTTC. Its translation is CASSLLTWGGNDEQYF.

A few counts support this clonotype. The V and J genes are TRBV7-8 and TRBJ2-7, with D maybe TRBD1 (8 bases). The germline V gene encodes CDR1 SGHVS and CDR2 FQNEAQ. The ends were cut back, 6 bases at V and 0 bases at J, with 21 bases in the middle. CDR3 length equals 17 residues. The CDR3 coding sequence is TGTGCCAGCAGTATCGGACAGGGACTATACCGCTCCTACGAGCAGTACTTC. Translation gives CASSIGQGLYRSYEQYF.

In its sample, this clonotype was seen a few times. The chain is built from TRBV27 and TRBJ2-5; tentatively, D is TRBD1 (6 bases). The CDR3 has 14 amino acids. CDR1 is MNHEY, CDR2 SMNVEV, per germline (reference sequence). The V end was cut by 4 bases, the J end by 2 bases, with 11 bases between. The CDR3 here is CASSSLDRQETQYF. CDR3 DNA sequence: TGTGCCAGCAGTTCCCTGGACAGACAAGAGACCCAGTACTTC.

This clonotype was observed at least ten times. The chain recombines TRBV29-1 with TRBJ1-2; possibly TRBD1 for D (5 bases). The CDR3 totals 12 residues. Germline assignment: CDR1 SQVTM and CDR2 ANQGSEA. The V end lost 5 bases, the J end lost 1 base, and 8 bases lay between the germline ends. CDR3 loop: CSVQGINYGYTF. CDR3 bases: TGCAGCGTTCAGGGAATTAACTATGGCTACACCTTC.

This clonotype was observed many times. The chain employs TRBV20-1 and TRBJ2-3, with 11 bases fitting TRBD2. The V gene end was trimmed by 3 bases and the J gene end by 2 bases; junction bases not matched to a gene: 7. This CDR3 region has 16 residues. CDR1 DFQATT and CDR2 SNEGSKA come from the germline V gene (reference sequence). In nucleotides, the CDR3 is TGCAGTGCTAGCGGCCTAGCGGGGGGTTACACAGATACGCAGTATTTT. Residues: CSASGLAGGYTDTQYF.

This clonotype turned up a few times. The chain couples TRBV7-9 to TRBJ2-7; D not resolved. This CDR3 contains 12 residues. V was cut by 1 base and J by 10 bases, with 11 bases left in between. CDR1 is SEHNR and CDR2 is FQNEAQ in the germline V gene (reference sequence). The CDR3 spells CASSLVADNQYF. The CDR3 DNA sequence: TGTGCCAGCAGCTTAGTCGCCGACAACCAGTACTTC.

Ten or more counts support this clonotype. CDR3 nucleotides: TGCAGCTTCCGAGGCGCGTTGAACACTGAAGCTTTCTTT. Protein: CSFRGALNTEAFF. V usage is TRBV29-1 and J usage is TRBJ1-1, with no clear D. The CDR3 is 13 amino acids. Germline V gene data show CDR1 as SQVTM and CDR2 as ANQGSEA. Deletions cut 8 bases from V and 0 bases from J, with 13 bases between.

The chain combines TRBV29-1 with TRBJ1-5, with unresolved D. The V end was cut by 5 bases, the J end by 11 bases, with 16 bases between. CDR1 SQVTM and CDR2 ANQGSEA come from the germline V gene. CDR3 size: 12 residues. CDR3 sequence: CSVKTEGETQHF. CDR3 nucleotide sequence: TGCAGCGTTAAGACGGAAGGTGAAACCCAGCATTTT.

This clonotype was detected ten times or more. CDR3 in amino acids: CSADLRGNEQFF. In nucleotides, the CDR3 is TGCAGTGCTGACCTTCGGGGCAATGAGCAGTTCTTC. The rearrangement joins TRBV20-1 to TRBJ2-1, with D maybe TRBD2 (5 bases). Per the germline V gene, CDR1 is DFQATT and CDR2 is SNEGSKA (reference sequence). Trimming left V 5 bases short and J 6 bases short, with 11 bases between. CDR3 size: 12 residues.

This clonotype occurred a few times. Mismatch with germline at one junction end may stem from a read error. V usage is TRBV6-5 and J usage is TRBJ1-1; the D is unclear. The CDR3 has 12 residues. The germline CDR1 and CDR2 sequences are MNHEY and SVGAGI. The CDR3 here is CAGSFLGAEAFF. The CDR3 coding sequence is TGTGCCGGCAGTTTCTTGGGTGCTGAAGCTTTCTTT.

The chain links TRBV5-1 to TRBJ2-3, with 7 bases identical to TRBD2. Trimming cost V 3 bases and J 0 bases; bases outside gene matches: 7. The CDR3 length is 16 residues. The germline V gene encodes CDR1 SGHRS and CDR2 YFSETQ. The CDR3 spells CASSSNSGSSTDTQYF. As DNA, the CDR3 is TGCGCCAGCAGCTCCAATAGCGGGTCTAGCACAGATACGCAGTATTTT.

V and J are TRBV20-1 and TRBJ1-2; possible D gene TRBD1, 5 bases. In germline, CDR1 is DFQATT, CDR2 SNEGSKA (reference sequence). V was clipped by 0 bases and J by 2 bases, with 16 bases between them. The CDR3 covers 16 residues. CDR3 DNA sequence: TGCAGTGCTAGAGATGGGCGTCCAGGGCGGAACTATGGCTACACCTTC. It translates to CSARDGRPGRNYGYTF.

This clonotype was detected ten times or more. The J gene is TRBJ2-7, the V gene TRBV29-1, with 9 bases aligning to TRBD1. The germline CDR1 and CDR2 sequences are SQVTM and ANQGSEA. The CDR3 is 14 residues long. V was clipped by 6 bases and J by 0 bases; unmatched bases: 6. CDR3 nucleotide sequence: TGCAGCGTGAGCGGACAGGGGAGCTCCTACGAGCAGTACTTC. As protein: CSVSGQGSSYEQYF.